This TCR beta chain derives from a study of Ad26.COV2.S vaccination and SARS-CoV-2 variants. For the study at large: The COV1001 Ad26.COV2.S trial arm included the donor. The study gave Ad26.COV2.S intramuscularly, once or twice 56 days apart.

The treatment is: about 20 received Ad26.COV2.S at low or high dose, single or two shots; 5 received placebo; per-sample allocation not given. Collection of samples fell on day 63 after the first vaccine or placebo injection. What was given as vaccine was an Ad26 vector encoding Wuhan-strain SARS-CoV-2 spike. V dropped 3 bases and J dropped 6; count of bases not matched to a gene: 6. The CDR3 length is 15 residues. Germline V lookup: CDR1 KGHSH, CDR2 LQKENI. Assay used: immunoSEQ multiplex PCR; TCRdb lists only in-frame clones, some missing. The sample has about 680,000 clones; roughly nine tenths are singletons.

V usage is TRBV18 and J usage is TRBJ2-7; TRBD2 agrees at 12 bases. The origin of this receptor is a person aged 18-60 years who received the Ad26.COV2.S COVID-19 vaccine or a placebo. Material: peripheral blood, obtained in a trial of Ad26.COV2.S vaccine versus placebo. CDR3 coding DNA: TGTGCCAGCTCACCCGAACGGACTAGCGGGATCGAGCAGTACTTC. Its protein is CASSPERTSGIEQYF.